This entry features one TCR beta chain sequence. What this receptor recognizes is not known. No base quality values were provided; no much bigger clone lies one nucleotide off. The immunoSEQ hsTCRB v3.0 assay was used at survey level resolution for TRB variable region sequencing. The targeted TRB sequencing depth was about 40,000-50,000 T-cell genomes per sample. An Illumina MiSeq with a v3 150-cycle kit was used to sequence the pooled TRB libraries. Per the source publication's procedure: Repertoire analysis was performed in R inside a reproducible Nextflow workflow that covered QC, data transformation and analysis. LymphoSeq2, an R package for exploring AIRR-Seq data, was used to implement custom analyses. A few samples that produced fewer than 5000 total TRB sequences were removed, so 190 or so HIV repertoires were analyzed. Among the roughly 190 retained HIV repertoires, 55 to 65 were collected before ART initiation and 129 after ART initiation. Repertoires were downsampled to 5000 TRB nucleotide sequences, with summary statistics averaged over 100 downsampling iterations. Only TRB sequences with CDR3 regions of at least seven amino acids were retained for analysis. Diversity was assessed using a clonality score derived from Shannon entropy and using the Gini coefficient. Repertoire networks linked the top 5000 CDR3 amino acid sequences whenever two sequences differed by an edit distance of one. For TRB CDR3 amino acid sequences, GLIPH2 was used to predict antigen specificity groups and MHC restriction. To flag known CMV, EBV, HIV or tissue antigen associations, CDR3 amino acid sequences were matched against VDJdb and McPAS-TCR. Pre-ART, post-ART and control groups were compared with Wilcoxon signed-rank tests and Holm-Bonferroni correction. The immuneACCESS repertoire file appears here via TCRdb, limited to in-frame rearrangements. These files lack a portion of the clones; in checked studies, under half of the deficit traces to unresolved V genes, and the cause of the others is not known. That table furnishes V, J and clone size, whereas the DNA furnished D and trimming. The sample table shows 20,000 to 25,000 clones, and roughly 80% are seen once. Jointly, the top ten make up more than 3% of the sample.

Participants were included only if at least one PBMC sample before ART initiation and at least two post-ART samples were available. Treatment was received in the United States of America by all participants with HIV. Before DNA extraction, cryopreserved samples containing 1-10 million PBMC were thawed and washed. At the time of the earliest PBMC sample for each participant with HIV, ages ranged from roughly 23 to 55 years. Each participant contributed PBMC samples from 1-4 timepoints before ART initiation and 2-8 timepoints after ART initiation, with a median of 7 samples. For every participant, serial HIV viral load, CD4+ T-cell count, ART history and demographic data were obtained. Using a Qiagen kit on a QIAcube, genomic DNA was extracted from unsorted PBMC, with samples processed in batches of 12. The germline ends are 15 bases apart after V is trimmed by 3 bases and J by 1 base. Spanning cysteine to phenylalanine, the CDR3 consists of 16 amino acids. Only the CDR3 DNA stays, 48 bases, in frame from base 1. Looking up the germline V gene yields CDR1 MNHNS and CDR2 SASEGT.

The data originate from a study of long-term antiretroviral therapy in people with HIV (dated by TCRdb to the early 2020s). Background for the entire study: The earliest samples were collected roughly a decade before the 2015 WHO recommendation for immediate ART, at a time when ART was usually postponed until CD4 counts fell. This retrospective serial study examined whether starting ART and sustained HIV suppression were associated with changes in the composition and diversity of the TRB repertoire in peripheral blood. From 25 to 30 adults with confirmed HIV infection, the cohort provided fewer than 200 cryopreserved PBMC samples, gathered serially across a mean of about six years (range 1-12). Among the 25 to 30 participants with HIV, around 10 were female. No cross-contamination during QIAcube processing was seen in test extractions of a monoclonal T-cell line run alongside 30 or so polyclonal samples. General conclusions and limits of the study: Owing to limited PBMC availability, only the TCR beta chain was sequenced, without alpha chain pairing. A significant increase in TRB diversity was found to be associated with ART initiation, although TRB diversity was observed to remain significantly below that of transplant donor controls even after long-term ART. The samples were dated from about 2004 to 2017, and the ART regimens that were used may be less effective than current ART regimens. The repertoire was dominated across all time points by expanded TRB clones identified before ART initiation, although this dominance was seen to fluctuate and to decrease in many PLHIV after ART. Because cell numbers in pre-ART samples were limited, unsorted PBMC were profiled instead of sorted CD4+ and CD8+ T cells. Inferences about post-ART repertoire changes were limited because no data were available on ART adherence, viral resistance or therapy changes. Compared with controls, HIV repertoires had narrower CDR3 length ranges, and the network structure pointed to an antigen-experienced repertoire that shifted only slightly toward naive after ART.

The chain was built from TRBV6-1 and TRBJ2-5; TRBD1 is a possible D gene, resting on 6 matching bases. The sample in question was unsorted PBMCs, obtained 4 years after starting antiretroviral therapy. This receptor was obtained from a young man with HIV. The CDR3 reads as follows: CASSEGPRGGQETQYF. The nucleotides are TGTGCCAGCAGTGAGGGCCCCAGGGGCGGCCAAGAGACCCAGTACTTC.